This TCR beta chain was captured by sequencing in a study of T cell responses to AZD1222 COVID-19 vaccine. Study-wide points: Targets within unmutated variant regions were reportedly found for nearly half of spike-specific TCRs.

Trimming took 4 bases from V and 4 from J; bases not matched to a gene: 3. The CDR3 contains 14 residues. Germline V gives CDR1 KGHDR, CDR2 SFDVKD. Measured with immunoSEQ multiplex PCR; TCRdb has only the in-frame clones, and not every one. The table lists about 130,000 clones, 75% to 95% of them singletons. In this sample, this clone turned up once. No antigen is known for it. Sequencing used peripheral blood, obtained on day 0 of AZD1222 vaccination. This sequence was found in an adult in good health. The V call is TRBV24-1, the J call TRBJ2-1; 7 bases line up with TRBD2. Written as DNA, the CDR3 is TGTGCCACCAGTGACCGGACTAGTTACAATGAGCAGTTCTTC. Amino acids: CATSDRTSYNEQFF.